This TCR beta chain was retrieved from a study of control samples from healthy donors and cancer patients. CDR1 SGDLS and CDR2 YYNGEE come from the germline V gene. The ends lost 3 bases at V and 0 bases at J; junction bases unmatched: 3. The CDR3 contains 15 residues. About this clone itself: Other DNA sequences in this sample translate to the same CDR3.

Some clones are missing from TCRdb's copy, which holds only in-frame ones; the method was immunoSEQ multiplex PCR. The sample gives under 150,000 clones, around 92% of which show up once; roughly 7.8% is in the top ten. The chain employs TRBV9 and TRBJ2-1, with TRBD1 identical over 7 bases. This clonotype was obtained from a man aged 45-65 years with head and neck cancer. The sample taken for sequencing was PBMCs. The CDR3, as DNA: TGTGCCAGCAGCGCACAGGGGAACTCCTACAATGAGCAGTTCTTC. Translation: CASSAQGNSYNEQFF.